This record covers a single T cell receptor (beta chain). Individuals drawn from 24 US areas were roughly 18 to 95 years old. CDR3 length equals 13 residues. Trimming removed 0 bases from V and 3 bases from J, with 4 bases in between. CDR1 is SGHTS, CDR2 YDEGEE, per germline. This record belongs to a study of blood T cell repertoires in COVID-19. Turning to the study itself: Spain, Italy and the United States supplied samples that represented acute and convalescent COVID-19. From T cells, B-cell-depleted T cells, or PBMCs came the material, which was cDNA or gDNA.

Original analysis: The assay estimated nucleated cells by amplifying reference gene primers. The table came from immunoSEQ multiplex PCR; TCRdb's copy has only in-frame clones and leaves some out. Clone size and the V and J calls come from that table; the DNA yielded D and trimming. Altogether about 260,000 clones are present, around 91% being singletons, with the ten largest covering over 2%. The sample taken for sequencing was PBMCs or T cells enriched from blood (not recorded which). This TCR was sampled from a woman aged 18-29 years who had recovered from COVID-19. This rearrangement joins TRBV5-8 to TRBJ1-5; no clear D gene. DNA for the CDR3: TGTGCCAGCAGCTTGGCAGTCAATCAGCCCCAGCATTTT. Translated: CASSLAVNQPQHF.